This T cell receptor (delta chain) was obtained from a study of gamma-delta chains in newborns, infants, children. Study-level background: Polyclonal expansion of innate γδ T cells after birth follows microbial exposure.

In this sample, this clone turned up a few times. This CDR3 spans 21 amino acids. The V and J ends lost 0 bases and 0 bases, in that order; junction bases with no gene match: 12. Germline V lookup: CDR1 GEAIGNYY, CDR2 EKD. TCRdb re-called the reads using CATT. Among approximately 5,900 delta-chain clones listed, about 2.7% were seen once. The specimen sequenced was blood. The TCR originated in a child who was a newborn, infant or young child, either healthy, febrile or measles-vaccinated (not recorded which). The chain employs TRDV2 and TRDJ3; 8 positions match TRDD3. The CDR3 coding sequence is TGTGCCTGTGACACCGGCTTCTGGGGGACCCCCGGCTCCTGGGACACCCGACAGATGTTTTTC. Protein: CACDTGFWGTPGSWDTRQMFF.